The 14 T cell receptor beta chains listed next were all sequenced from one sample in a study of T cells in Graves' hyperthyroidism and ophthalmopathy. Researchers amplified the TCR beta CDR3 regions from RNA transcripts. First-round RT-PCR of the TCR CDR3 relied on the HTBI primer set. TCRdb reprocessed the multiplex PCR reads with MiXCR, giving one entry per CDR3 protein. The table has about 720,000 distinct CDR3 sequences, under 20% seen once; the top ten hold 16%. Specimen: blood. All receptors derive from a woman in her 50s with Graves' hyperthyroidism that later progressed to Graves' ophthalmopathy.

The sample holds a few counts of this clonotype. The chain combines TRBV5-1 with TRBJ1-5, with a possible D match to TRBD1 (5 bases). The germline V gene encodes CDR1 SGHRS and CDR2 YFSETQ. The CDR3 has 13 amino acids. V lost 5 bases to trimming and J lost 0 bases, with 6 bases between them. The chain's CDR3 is CASRGDSNQPQHF. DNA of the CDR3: TGCGCCAGCAGAGGGGATAGCAATCAGCCCCAGCATTTT.

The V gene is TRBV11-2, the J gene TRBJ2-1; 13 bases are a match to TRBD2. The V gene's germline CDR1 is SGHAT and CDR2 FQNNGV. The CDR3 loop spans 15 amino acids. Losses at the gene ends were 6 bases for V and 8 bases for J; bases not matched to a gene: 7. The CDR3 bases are TGTGCCAGCAGGAGGACTAGCGGGGGAAGGGATGAGCAGTTCTTC. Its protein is CASRRTSGGRDEQFF.

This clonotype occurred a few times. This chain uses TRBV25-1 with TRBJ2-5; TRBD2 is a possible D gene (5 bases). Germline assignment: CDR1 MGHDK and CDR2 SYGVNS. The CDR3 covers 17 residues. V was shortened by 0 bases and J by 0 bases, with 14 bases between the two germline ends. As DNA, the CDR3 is TGTGCCAGCAGTGAATACGGCCTCACGGGGTACCAAGAGACCCAGTACTTC. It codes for CASSEYGLTGYQETQYF.

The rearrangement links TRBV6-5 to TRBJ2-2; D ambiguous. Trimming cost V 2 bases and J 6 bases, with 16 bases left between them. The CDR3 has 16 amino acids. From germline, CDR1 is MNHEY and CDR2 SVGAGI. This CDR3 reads CASSYPSKARSGELFF. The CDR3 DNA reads TGTGCCAGCAGTTACCCCTCTAAAGCGAGGTCCGGGGAGCTGTTTTTT.

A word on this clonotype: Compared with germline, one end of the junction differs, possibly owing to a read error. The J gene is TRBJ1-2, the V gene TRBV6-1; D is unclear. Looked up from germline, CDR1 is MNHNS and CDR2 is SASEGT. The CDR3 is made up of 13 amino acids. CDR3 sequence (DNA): TGTGCCAGCAGAGAAGGAATTAGGGCTGGCTACACCTTC. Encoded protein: CASREGIRAGYTF.

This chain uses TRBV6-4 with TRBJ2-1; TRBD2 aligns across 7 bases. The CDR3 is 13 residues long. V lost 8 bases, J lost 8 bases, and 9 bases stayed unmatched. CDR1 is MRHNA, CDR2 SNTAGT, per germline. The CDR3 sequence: CASGRDSEDEQFF. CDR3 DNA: TGTGCCAGCGGGAGGGACTCAGAGGATGAGCAGTTCTTC.

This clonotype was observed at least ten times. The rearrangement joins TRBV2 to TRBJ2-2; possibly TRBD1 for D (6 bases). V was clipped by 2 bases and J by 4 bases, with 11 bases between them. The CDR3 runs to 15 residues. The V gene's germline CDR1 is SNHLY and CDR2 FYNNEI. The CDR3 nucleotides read TGTGCCAGCAGTGAATTTTCCAGGGGCACCGGGGAGCTGTTTTTT. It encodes CASSEFSRGTGELFF. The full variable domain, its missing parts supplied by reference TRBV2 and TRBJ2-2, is EPEVTQTPSHQVTQMGQEVILRCVPISNHLYFYWYRQILGQKVEFLVSFYNNEISEKSEIFDDQFSVERPDGSNFTLKIRSTKLEDSAMYFCASSEFSRGTGELFFGEGSRLTVL.

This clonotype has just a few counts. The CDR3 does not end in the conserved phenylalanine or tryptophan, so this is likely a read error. The CDR3 DNA sequence: TGCAGTGCACGCGGTTACCAGGGGGGATATAATTCACCCCTCCACTCT. It specifies CSARGYQGGYNSPLHS. The chain uses TRBV20-1 and TRBJ1-6; 7 bases match TRBD1. V was pared by 6 bases and J by 4 bases, with 12 bases of the junction left unmatched. The germline V gene encodes CDR1 DFQATT and CDR2 SNEGSKA (reference sequence). This CDR3 spans 16 amino acids.

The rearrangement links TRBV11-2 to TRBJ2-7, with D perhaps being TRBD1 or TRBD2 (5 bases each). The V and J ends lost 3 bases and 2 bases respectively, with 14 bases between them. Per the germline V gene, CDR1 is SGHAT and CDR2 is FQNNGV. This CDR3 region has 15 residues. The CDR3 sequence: CASSLGDGLAYEQYF. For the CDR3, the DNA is TGTGCCAGCAGCTTGGGGGACGGACTGGCCTACGAGCAGTACTTC.

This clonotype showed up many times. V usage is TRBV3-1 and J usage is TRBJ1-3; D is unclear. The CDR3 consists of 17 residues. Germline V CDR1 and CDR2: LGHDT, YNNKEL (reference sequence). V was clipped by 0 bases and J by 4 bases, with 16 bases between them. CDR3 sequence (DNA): TGTGCCAGCAGCCAAGATATCGGCCCCCCGTCCGGAAACACCATATATTTT. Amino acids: CASSQDIGPPSGNTIYF. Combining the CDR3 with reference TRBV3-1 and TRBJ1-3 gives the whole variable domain DTAVSQTPKYLVTQMGNDKSIKCEQNLGHDTMYWYKQDSKKFLKIMFSYNNKELIINETVPNRFSPKSPDKAHLNLHINSLELGDSAVYFCASSQDIGPPSGNTIYFGEGSWLTVV.

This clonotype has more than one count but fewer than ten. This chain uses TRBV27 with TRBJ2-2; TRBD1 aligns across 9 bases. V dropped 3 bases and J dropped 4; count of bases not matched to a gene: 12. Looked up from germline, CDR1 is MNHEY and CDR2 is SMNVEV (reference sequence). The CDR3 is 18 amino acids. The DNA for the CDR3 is TGTGCCAGCAGTTTTCCCCCGACCGGACAGGGGCTCACCGGGGAGCTGTTTTTT. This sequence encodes CASSFPPTGQGLTGELFF.

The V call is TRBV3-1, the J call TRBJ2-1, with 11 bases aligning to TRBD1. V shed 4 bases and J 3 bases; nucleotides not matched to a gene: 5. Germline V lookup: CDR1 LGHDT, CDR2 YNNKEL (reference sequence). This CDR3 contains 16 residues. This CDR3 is CASSRHGTGGYNEQFF. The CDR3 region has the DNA TGTGCCAGCAGCCGACACGGGACAGGGGGCTACAATGAGCAGTTCTTC.

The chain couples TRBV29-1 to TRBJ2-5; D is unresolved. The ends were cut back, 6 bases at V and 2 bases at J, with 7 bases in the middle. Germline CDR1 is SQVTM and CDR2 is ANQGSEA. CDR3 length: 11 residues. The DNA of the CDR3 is TGCAGCGTGGATTCACAAGAGACCCAGTACTTC. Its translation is CSVDSQETQYF.

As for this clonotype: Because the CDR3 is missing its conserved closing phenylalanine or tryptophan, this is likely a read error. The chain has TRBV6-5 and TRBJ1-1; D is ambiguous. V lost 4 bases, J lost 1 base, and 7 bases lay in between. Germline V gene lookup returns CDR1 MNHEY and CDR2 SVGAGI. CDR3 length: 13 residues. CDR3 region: CASSLYENTEAFL. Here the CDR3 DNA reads TGTGCCAGCAGTTTATATGAGAACACTGAAGCTTTCTTA.